The entry below gives a single T cell receptor (beta chain) sequence along with its context. Its antigen remains unknown. The entry originates in a study of graft-versus-host responses after intestinal transplantation. Libraries were prepared by immunoSEQ multiplex PCR; TCRdb keeps only in-frame clonotypes and omits some of them. The table records 45,000 to 50,000 clones, 80% to 95% of them present only once. V was trimmed by 6 bases and J by 4 bases, leaving 24 bases between them. The germline V gene encodes CDR1 MGHRA and CDR2 YSYEKL. The CDR3 loop spans 18 amino acids. Sequenced here: unstimulated CD4+ T cells sorted from spleen or lymph node cells, sampled before transplant. The clonotype was recovered from a human donor who was the organ donor for an intestinal transplant. This sequence joins TRBV4-1 and TRBJ2-2; D is uncertain. The CDR3 protein is CASSPRSGWRTGTGELFF. The CDR3 DNA sequence: TGCGCCAGCAGTCCAAGGTCTGGTTGGAGAACTGGCACCGGGGAGCTGTTTTTT.